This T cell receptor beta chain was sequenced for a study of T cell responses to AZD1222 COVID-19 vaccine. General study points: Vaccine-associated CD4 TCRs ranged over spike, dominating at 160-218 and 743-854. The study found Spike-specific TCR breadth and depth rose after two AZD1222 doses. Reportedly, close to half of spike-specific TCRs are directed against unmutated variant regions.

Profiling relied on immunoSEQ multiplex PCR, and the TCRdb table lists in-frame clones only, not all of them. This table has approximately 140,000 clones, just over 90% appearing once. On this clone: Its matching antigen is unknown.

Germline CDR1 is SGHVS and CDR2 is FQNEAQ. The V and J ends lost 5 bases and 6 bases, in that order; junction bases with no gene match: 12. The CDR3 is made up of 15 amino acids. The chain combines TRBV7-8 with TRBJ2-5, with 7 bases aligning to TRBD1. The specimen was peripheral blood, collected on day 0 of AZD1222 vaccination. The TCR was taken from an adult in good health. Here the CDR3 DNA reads TGTGCCAGCAGCCCGAGGGTCGGGACAGAGAAGACCCAGTACTTC. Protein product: CASSPRVGTEKTQYF.